The T cell receptor (beta chain) described here comes from a study of regulatory T cells in long-lasting Graves disease. The CDR3 consists of 14 residues. Germline V gene data show CDR1 as DFQATT and CDR2 as SNEGSKA (reference sequence). V shed 1 base and J shed 4 bases, with 13 bases lying between them. Sequencing libraries for TCR beta were prepared with iRepertoire HTBI primers and Arm-PCR of CDR3 regions. From the multiplex PCR reads, TCRdb called clonotypes with MiXCR, one entry per CDR3 protein. The sample records fewer than 450,000 distinct CDR3 sequences, around 24% being singletons. Time point reported: persistent/refractory GD, antithyroid drugs over 5 years with positive TRAb. PBMCs were the source of the RNA used for TCR sequencing. American Thyroid Association guidelines defined Graves' disease diagnosis. An endocrinology department in Xi'an, China, recruited the patients. Staff drew around 10 milliliters of peripheral blood into EDTA tubes.

Sequencing was performed on peripheral blood mononuclear cells (PBMCs), taken when the disease was refractory, from a patient treated with antithyroid drugs. This TCR derives from a female donor with Graves disease. The V and J genes are TRBV20-1 and TRBJ1-1; possible D gene TRBD1, 6 bases. The chain's CDR3 is CSARGGGRATEAFF. Here the CDR3 DNA reads TGCAGTGCTAGAGGGGGGGGCAGGGCCACTGAAGCTTTCTTT.